Listed below are T cell receptor beta chains from one sample, sequenced in a study of T cells in Graves' hyperthyroidism and ophthalmopathy. In TCRdb, the multiplex PCR reads were re-called with MiXCR into one record per CDR3 protein. The sample lists approximately 250,000 distinct CDR3 sequences; approximately 25% were seen once. The sample consisted of blood. Receptors originate from a woman aged 35 to 49 with Graves' ophthalmopathy. Each CDR3 is given with its conserved first and last residue. D genes are given only for firm matches. The size entry is marked missing in some rows and otherwise reads once, few, many or a size class.

clone_size: many
d_call: .
cdr3_length: 12
v_call: TRBV5-1
j_call: TRBJ1-5
cdr3_nt: TGCGCCAGCAGCTTGGACGGACAGCCCCAGCATTTT
cdr3_aa: CASSLDGQPQHF

clone_size: .
d_call: .
cdr3_length: 14
v_call: TRBV24-1
j_call: TRBJ2-5
cdr3_nt: TGTGCCACCAGTGATTCTTGGACAGCAGAGACCCAGTACTTC
cdr3_aa: CATSDSWTAETQYF

clone_size: .
d_call: .
cdr3_length: 10
v_call: TRBV20-1
j_call: TRBJ1-2
cdr3_nt: TGCAGTGCTAATGAGGATGGCTACACCTTC
cdr3_aa: CSANEDGYTF

clone_size: many
d_call: .
cdr3_length: 14
v_call: TRBV2
j_call: TRBJ2-2
cdr3_nt: TGTGCCAGCAGTGAGGGACCCAGAGTGGGGGAGCTGTTTTTT
cdr3_aa: CASSEGPRVGELFF

clone_size: many
d_call: .
cdr3_length: 13
v_call: TRBV28
j_call: TRBJ2-5
cdr3_nt: TGTGCCAGCAGTTTGACCGCACAAGAGACCCAGTACTTC
cdr3_aa: CASSLTAQETQYF

clone_size: many
d_call: .
cdr3_length: 15
v_call: TRBV20-1
j_call: TRBJ1-5
cdr3_nt: TGCAGTGCTAGAGATCCGAGCGGAGATAATCAGCCCCAGCATTTT
cdr3_aa: CSARDPSGDNQPQHF

clone_size: many
d_call: .
cdr3_length: 15
v_call: TRBV2
j_call: TRBJ2-7
cdr3_nt: TGTGCCAGCAGTGACCCAGGGGAGTTCCCCTACGAGCAGTACTTC
cdr3_aa: CASSDPGEFPYEQYF

clone_size: many
d_call: .
cdr3_length: 14
v_call: TRBV28
j_call: TRBJ1-2
cdr3_nt: TGTGCCAGCAGTCCCATAGGACTCCGCTATGGCTACACCTTC
cdr3_aa: CASSPIGLRYGYTF

clone_size: .
d_call: TRBD2
cdr3_length: 13
v_call: TRBV19
j_call: TRBJ2-7
cdr3_nt: TGTGCCAGTAGTGAAAGCGGGAGTAACGAGCAGTGCTTC
cdr3_aa: CASSESGSNEQCF

clone_size: many
d_call: TRBD2
cdr3_length: 15
v_call: TRBV20-1
j_call: TRBJ2-7
cdr3_nt: TGCAGTGCTAGAGATTGGATAGCGGGAGGCCACGAGCAGTACTTC
cdr3_aa: CSARDWIAGGHEQYF

clone_size: many
d_call: .
cdr3_length: 12
v_call: TRBV12-5
j_call: TRBJ1-5
cdr3_nt: TGTGCTAGTGCCACGGGGAATCAGCCCCAGCATTTT
cdr3_aa: CASATGNQPQHF

clone_size: many
d_call: .
cdr3_length: 13
v_call: TRBV24-1
j_call: TRBJ1-5
cdr3_nt: TGTGCCACCAGTGATGAAAGACTGGTGCCCCAGCATTTT
cdr3_aa: CATSDERLVPQHF

clone_size: many
d_call: .
cdr3_length: 18
v_call: TRBV24-1
j_call: TRBJ2-7
cdr3_nt: TGTGCCACCAGTGATCCTCGACGGGACACCTCCCGCCCCTACGAGCAGTACTTC
cdr3_aa: CATSDPRRDTSRPYEQYF

clone_size: many
d_call: TRBD2
cdr3_length: 17
v_call: TRBV28
j_call: TRBJ2-2
cdr3_nt: TGTGCCAGCAGGGGCTGGACTAGCGGAATTTACACCGGGGAGCTGTTTTTT
cdr3_aa: CASRGWTSGIYTGELFF

clone_size: many
d_call: TRBD2
cdr3_length: 18
v_call: TRBV4-1
j_call: TRBJ2-2
cdr3_nt: TGCGCCAGCAGCCAAGCGCCCTTAGCGGGATCGAACACCGGGGAGCTGTTTTTT
cdr3_aa: CASSQAPLAGSNTGELFF

clone_size: .
d_call: .
cdr3_length: 12
v_call: TRBV24-1
j_call: TRBJ1-2
cdr3_nt: TGTGCCACGGCCGGACCGCGCGGGAGCTACACCTTC
cdr3_aa: CATAGPRGSYTF

clone_size: many
d_call: .
cdr3_length: 12
v_call: TRBV12-3/TRBV12-4
j_call: TRBJ2-3
cdr3_nt: TGTGCCAGCAGTTTTGGGTCAGATACGCAGTATTTT
cdr3_aa: CASSFGSDTQYF

clone_size: once
d_call: .
cdr3_length: 12
v_call: TRBV15
j_call: TRBJ1-1
cdr3_nt: TGTGCCACCAGCATAGGACCGCCCGAAGCTTTCTTT
cdr3_aa: CATSIGPPEAFF

clone_size: many
d_call: .
cdr3_length: 14
v_call: TRBV6-2/TRBV6-3
j_call: TRBJ2-7
cdr3_nt: TGTGCCAGCAGTTACGCCGGTGACCGCAGGGAGCAGTACTTC
cdr3_aa: CASSYAGDRREQYF

clone_size: many
d_call: .
cdr3_length: 14
v_call: TRBV7-2
j_call: TRBJ1-2
cdr3_nt: TGTGCCAGCAGCTTCCGGACAGAAATCTATGGCTACACCTTC
cdr3_aa: CASSFRTEIYGYTF